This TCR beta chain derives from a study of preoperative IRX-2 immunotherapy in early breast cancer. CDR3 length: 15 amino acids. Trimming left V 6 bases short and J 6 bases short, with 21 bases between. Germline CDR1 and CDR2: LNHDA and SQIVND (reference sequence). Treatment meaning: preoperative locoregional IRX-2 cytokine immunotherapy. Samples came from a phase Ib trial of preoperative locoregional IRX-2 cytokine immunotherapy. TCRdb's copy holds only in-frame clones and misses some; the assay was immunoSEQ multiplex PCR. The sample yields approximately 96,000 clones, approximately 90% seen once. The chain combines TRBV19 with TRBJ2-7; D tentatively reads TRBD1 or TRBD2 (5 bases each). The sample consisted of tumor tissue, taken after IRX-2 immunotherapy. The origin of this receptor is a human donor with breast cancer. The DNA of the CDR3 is TGTGCCAGTAGCCTAGGATCGGGACGGAATCGCGAGCAGTACTTC. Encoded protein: CASSLGSGRNREQYF.